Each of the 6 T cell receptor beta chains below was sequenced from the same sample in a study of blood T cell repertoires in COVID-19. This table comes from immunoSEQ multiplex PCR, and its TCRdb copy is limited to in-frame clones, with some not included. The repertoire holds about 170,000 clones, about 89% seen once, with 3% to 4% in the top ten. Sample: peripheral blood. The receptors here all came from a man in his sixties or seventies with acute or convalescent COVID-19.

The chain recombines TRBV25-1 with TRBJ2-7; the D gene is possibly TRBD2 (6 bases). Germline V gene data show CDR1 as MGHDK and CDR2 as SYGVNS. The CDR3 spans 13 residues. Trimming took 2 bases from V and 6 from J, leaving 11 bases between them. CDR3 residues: CASSEVGGIEQYF. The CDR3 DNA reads TGTGCCAGCAGTGAAGTTGGAGGGATCGAGCAGTACTTC.

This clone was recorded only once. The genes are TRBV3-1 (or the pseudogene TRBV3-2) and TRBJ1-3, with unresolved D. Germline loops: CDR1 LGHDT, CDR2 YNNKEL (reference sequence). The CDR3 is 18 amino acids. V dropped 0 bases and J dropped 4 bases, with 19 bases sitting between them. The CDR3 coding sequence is TGTGCCAGCAGCCAAGATCAAGGCAGGCCTGCTGGAGGAAACACCATATATTTT. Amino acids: CASSQDQGRPAGGNTIYF.

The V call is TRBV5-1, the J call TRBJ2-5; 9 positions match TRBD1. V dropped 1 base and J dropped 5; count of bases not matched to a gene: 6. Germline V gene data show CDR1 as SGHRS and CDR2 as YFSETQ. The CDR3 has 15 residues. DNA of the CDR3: TGCGCCAGCAGCTTGCTCGGACAGGGGAGGGAGACCCAGTACTTC. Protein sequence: CASSLLGQGRETQYF.

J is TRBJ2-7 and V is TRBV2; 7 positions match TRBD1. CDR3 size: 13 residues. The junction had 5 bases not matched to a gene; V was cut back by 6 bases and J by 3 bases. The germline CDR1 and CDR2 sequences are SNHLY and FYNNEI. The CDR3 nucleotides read TGTGCCAGCAGGCCCTCAGGGGGCTACGAGCAGTACTTC. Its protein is CASRPSGGYEQYF.

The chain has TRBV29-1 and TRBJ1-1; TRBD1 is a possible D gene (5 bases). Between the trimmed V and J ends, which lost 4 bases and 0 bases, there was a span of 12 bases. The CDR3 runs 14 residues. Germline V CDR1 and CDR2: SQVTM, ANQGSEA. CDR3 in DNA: TGCAGCGTTGGTGAAGGGGCCCTGAACACTGAAGCTTTCTTT. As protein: CSVGEGALNTEAFF.

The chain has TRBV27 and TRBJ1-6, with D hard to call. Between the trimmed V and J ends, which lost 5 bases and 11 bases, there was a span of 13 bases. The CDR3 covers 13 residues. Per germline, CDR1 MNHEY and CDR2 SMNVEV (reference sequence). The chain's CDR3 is CASSHSHPPPLHF. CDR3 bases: TGTGCCAGCAGTCACAGTCACCCTCCACCCCTCCACTTT.